The 18 T cell receptor beta chains below come from one sample, sequenced in a study of cytomegalovirus exposure and HLA in healthy donors (dated by TCRdb to 2015 to 2018). Preparation of the library involved the immunoSEQ multiplex PCR assay. In TCRdb, the immuneACCESS table is reduced to in-frame sequences with V and J assigned. These tables do not hold every clone; where another copy was compared, an unresolved V gene accounts for under half, and the others remain unexplained. Here the sample has 240,000 or so clones; more than 75% occur a single time. The ten biggest clones cover 1% to 1.5% of the sample. Sample: PBMCs. The receptors derive from a woman aged 25 to 45 in good health and CMV-seropositive.

DNA of the CDR3: TGTGCCAGCAGCGTAGGAACTAGCGTCTCCTACAATGAGCAGTTCTTC. As protein: CASSVGTSVSYNEQFF. This chain links TRBV9 with TRBJ2-1, with 7 positions matching TRBD2. Unmatched junction bases numbered 3, after V lost 0 bases and J lost 0 bases. The CDR3 extends over 16 amino acids. Germline loops: CDR1 SGDLS, CDR2 YYNGEE.

The chain is built from TRBV14 and TRBJ2-2; 7 bases match TRBD1. With V trimmed by 6 bases and J by 1 base, 5 bases remained unmatched. CDR3 length: 15 residues. CDR1 and CDR2 (germline): SGHDN, FVKESK. The CDR3 sequence is CASSPRTGNTGELFF. CDR3 DNA: TGTGCCAGCAGTCCTAGGACAGGGAACACCGGGGAGCTGTTTTTT. Drawing the rest from reference TRBV14 and TRBJ2-2, the complete variable domain is EAGVTQFPSHSVIEKGQTVTLRCDPISGHDNLYWYRRVMGKEIKFLLHFVKESKQDESGMPNNRFLAERTGGTYSTLKVQPAELEDSGVYFCASSPRTGNTGELFFGEGSRLTVL.

V and J are TRBV28 and TRBJ1-1, with D uncertain. The CDR3 length is 14 residues. The V end lost 2 bases, the J end lost 4 bases, and 11 bases lay between the germline ends. The germline V gene encodes CDR1 MDHEN and CDR2 SYDVKM. The CDR3: CASSLHYPITEAFF. CDR3 bases: TGTGCCAGCAGTTTACACTACCCGATCACTGAAGCTTTCTTT.

This clone showed up just once. The chain combines TRBV7-8 with TRBJ2-1; 16 nucleotides align to TRBD2. The CDR3 contains 18 residues. V was clipped by 2 bases and J by 5 bases; unmatched bases: 6. Germline assignment: CDR1 SGHVS and CDR2 FQNEAQ. The CDR3 nucleotides read TGTGCCAGCAGCTTACTGGGGACTAGCGGGAGGGCCGACAATGAGCAGTTCTTC. It encodes CASSLLGTSGRADNEQFF.

The chain is built from TRBV28 and TRBJ1-2; 9 nucleotides align to TRBD1. CDR1 and CDR2 from the germline V gene are MDHEN and SYDVKM. V trimming: 2 bases; J trimming: 8 bases; junction bases outside the gene matches: 6. The length of the CDR3 is 14 residues. CDR3 nucleotides: TGTGCCAGCAGTTTACACAGGGGGCTGCGGGGCTACACCTTC. It is translated as CASSLHRGLRGYTF.

This clone was seen once. V is TRBV10-3 and J is TRBJ1-4; the D gene is possibly TRBD1 (6 bases). V lost 4 bases to trimming and J lost 4 bases, with 19 bases between them. Germline values: CDR1 ENHRY, CDR2 SYGVKD. The CDR3 is 17 amino acids. CDR3 amino acids: CAISGDRKDSYNEKLFF. DNA of the CDR3: TGTGCCATCAGTGGAGACCGAAAGGACAGCTATAATGAAAAACTGTTTTTT.

The gene calls are TRBV7-3 and TRBJ2-6; D might be TRBD1 (6 bases). CDR3 length: 18 amino acids. V was cut by 2 bases and J by 2 bases, with 16 bases left in between. Germline V gene lookup returns CDR1 SGHTA and CDR2 FQGTGA. The CDR3 loop reads CASSLQRDTIAGANVLTF. Written as DNA, the CDR3 is TGTGCCAGCAGCTTACAACGGGACACAATAGCTGGGGCCAACGTCCTGACTTTC.

The genes are TRBV11-3 and TRBJ2-5; 10 nucleotides agree with TRBD2. Germline V gene sequence: CDR1 SGHNT, CDR2 YENEEA. This CDR3 spans 16 amino acids. V lost 2 bases to trimming and J lost 5 bases; unmatched junction nucleotides: 8. The CDR3 DNA is TGTGCCAGCAGCTTATTGGTCGGGACTAGCGACGAGACCCAGTACTTC. As protein: CASSLLVGTSDETQYF.

The chain uses TRBV7-6 and TRBJ1-3, with TRBD1 matching over 8 bases. Germline V gene data show CDR1 as SGHVS and CDR2 as FNYEAQ. V gave up 5 bases and J gave up 1 base; unmatched junction bases: 7. The CDR3 sequence is 16 residues long. The CDR3 is CASSPGQGISGNTIYF. The DNA for the CDR3 is TGTGCCAGCAGCCCAGGACAGGGAATTTCTGGAAACACCATATATTTT.

J is TRBJ2-7 and V is TRBV30; D unresolved. The V and J ends lost 6 bases and 2 bases respectively, with 23 bases between them. This CDR3 has 16 residues. The germline V gene has CDR1 GTSNPN and CDR2 SVGIG (reference sequence). CDR3 sequence (DNA): TGTGCCTGCATCAACACACATGGGCTTATTCCCTACGAGCAGTACTTC. It specifies CACINTHGLIPYEQYF.

The chain is built from TRBV6-5 and TRBJ1-1, with D hard to call. The CDR3 extends over 14 amino acids. Germline V gene lookup returns CDR1 MNHEY and CDR2 SVGAGI. V was clipped by 5 bases and J by 6 bases, with 16 bases between them. The DNA for the CDR3 is TGTGCCAGCAGTAGTTCTACAAGCGGAGCTGAAGCTTTCTTT. Protein sequence: CASSSSTSGAEAFF.

This rearrangement joins TRBV5-6 to TRBJ2-1; 7 nucleotides align to TRBD2. The V and J ends lost 0 bases and 2 bases, in that order; junction bases with no gene match: 5. Germline CDR1 SGHDT, CDR2 YYEEEE. The CDR3 is 16 residues long. CDR3 sequence (DNA): TGTGCCAGCAGCTTGGTCAGAAGCGGGACCTACAATGAGCAGTTCTTC. It is translated as CASSLVRSGTYNEQFF.

The chain has TRBV5-6 and TRBJ2-7, with a tentative D call TRBD2 (5 bases). This CDR3 is built from 14 residues. Trimming removed 7 bases at V and 0 bases at J, with 14 bases between. Per the germline V gene, CDR1 is SGHDT and CDR2 is YYEEEE. Here the CDR3 DNA reads TGTGCCAGCGAGCGGAAACCTAACTCCTACGAGCAGTACTTC. Protein product: CASERKPNSYEQYF.

The chain joins TRBV4-1 to TRBJ1-2; 9 bases map to TRBD1. After removal of 0 bases from V and 6 bases from J, the junction contained 5 bases not matched to a gene. Germline loops: CDR1 MGHRA, CDR2 YSYEKL. The CDR3 sequence is 15 residues long. CDR3: CASSQEGDRANGYTF. The CDR3 DNA sequence: TGCGCCAGCAGCCAAGAAGGGGACAGGGCGAATGGCTACACCTTC.

The V call is TRBV9, the J call TRBJ2-5, with 8 positions matching TRBD2. Germline V gives CDR1 SGDLS, CDR2 YYNGEE. The CDR3 extends over 15 amino acids. The trim removed 3 bases at V and 5 bases at J, leaving 9 bases unmatched. CDR3 region: CASSAGTRVEETQYF. The CDR3 coding sequence is TGTGCCAGCAGCGCCGGGACTAGGGTTGAGGAGACCCAGTACTTC.

The rearrangement joins TRBV19 to TRBJ2-5, with D possibly matching TRBD2 (5 bases). V was clipped by 3 bases and J by 5 bases, with 10 bases between them. Germline assignment: CDR1 LNHDA and CDR2 SQIVND (reference sequence). The CDR3 consists of 13 residues. CDR3 sequence (DNA): TGTGCCAGTAGTATTATCGGGGAGGAGACCCAGTACTTC. Protein product: CASSIIGEETQYF.

A single count supports this clone. This chain joins TRBV6-6 and TRBJ2-3, with D possibly matching TRBD2 (5 bases). The germline gives CDR1 MNHNY, CDR2 SVGAGI (reference sequence). The CDR3 totals 15 residues. Trimming took 3 bases from V and 0 from J, leaving 10 bases between them. CDR3 DNA: TGTGCCAGCAGTTATAGCGCGCCTAGCACAGATACGCAGTATTTT. Its protein product is CASSYSAPSTDTQYF.

This chain joins TRBV5-1 and TRBJ2-5; D not certain. With 1 base removed from V and 1 base from J, the gap between germline ends came to 11 bases. Germline V lookup: CDR1 SGHRS, CDR2 YFSETQ. This CDR3 has 15 amino acids. For the CDR3, the DNA is TGCGCCAGCAGCTTGACAAGAAGAGGCCAAGAGACCCAGTACTTC. Amino acids: CASSLTRRGQETQYF.